The source of this T cell receptor (beta chain) is a study of shared clonotypes between healthy human individuals. Using immunoSEQ multiplex PCR, the repertoire was profiled, and TCRdb retains in-frame clones only, with some absent. The repertoire holds about 1 million clones, with about 74% as singletons. The CDR3 has 15 residues. Per the germline V gene, CDR1 is SGHRS and CDR2 is YFSETQ. Trimming removed 2 bases from V and 4 bases from J; junction bases left unmatched: 4. Study-wide points: Generally, naive subsets (rather than memory subsets) showed larger estimated richness.

Of note for this clone: Its antigen remains unknown.

The sequence derives from a man aged 18 to 30 in good health. Material: memory CD4+ T cells sorted from blood. The subset is: CD45RA-negative fraction. J is TRBJ2-3 and V is TRBV5-1, with 10 bases fitting TRBD2. CDR3 DNA sequence: TGCGCCAGCAGCTTAGGGACTAGCGTCTCAGATACGCAGTATTTT. Protein product: CASSLGTSVSDTQYF.